This entry lists 3 T cell receptor beta chains sequenced from one sample in a study of cytomegalovirus exposure and HLA in healthy donors. PCR employed 60 Vbeta and 13 Jbeta primers. Generated by immunoSEQ multiplex PCR, the TCRdb table keeps only in-frame clones and is missing some. The data show approximately 130,000 clones, with about 64% seen just once and under 2.5% held by the top ten. The sequencing sample was made of PBMCs. The receptor source for this set is a woman between 40 and 50 years old in good health and CMV-seronegative.

The chain joins TRBV6-6 to TRBJ1-1, with TRBD1 identical over 9 bases. V gave up 6 bases and J gave up 11 bases; unmatched junction bases: 7. The CDR3 extends over 12 amino acids. CDR1 is MNHNY and CDR2 is SVGAGI in the germline V gene (reference sequence). The CDR3 reads CASSSGQGRAFF. The DNA for the CDR3 is TGTGCCAGCAGCAGCGGACAGGGGAGGGCTTTCTTT.

The V call is TRBV19, the J call TRBJ2-1; D perhaps matches TRBD1 (5 bases). This CDR3 contains 13 residues. The V end was cut by 3 bases, the J end by 7 bases, with 10 bases between. The germline V gene has CDR1 LNHDA and CDR2 SQIVND (reference sequence). The CDR3 is CASSMQGWNEQFF. In DNA, the CDR3 is TGTGCCAGTAGTATGCAGGGTTGGAATGAGCAGTTCTTC.

The chain carries TRBV30 and TRBJ1-1; D is perhaps TRBD1 (5 bases). Between the trimmed V and J ends, which lost 4 bases and 3 bases, there was a span of 12 bases. The CDR3 is 13 amino acids. The germline V gene encodes CDR1 GTSNPN and CDR2 SVGIG (reference sequence). The CDR3 DNA reads TGTGCCTGGAATTCGGGGGGGGACACTGAAGCTTTCTTT. This translates into CAWNSGGDTEAFF.